This T cell receptor beta chain emerged from a study of T cells after posttransplantation cyclophosphamide. Here immunoSEQ multiplex PCR was the method, and the copy in TCRdb shows in-frame clones only, minus some. The table shows around 47,000 clones, with approximately 94% occurring only once. CDR3 length: 13 residues. V lost 4 bases to trimming and J lost 8 bases, with 10 bases between them. Per the germline V gene, CDR1 is SGHRS and CDR2 is YFSETQ. The J gene is TRBJ1-6, the V gene TRBV5-1, with D maybe TRBD1 (5 bases). The TCR comes from a woman in her twenties or thirties in good health and a related stem cell transplant donor. What was sequenced was PBMCs. CDR3 in DNA: TGCGCCAGCAGCCGAGAAGGGGATTCACCCCTCCACTTT. Translated: CASSREGDSPLHF.